This T cell receptor beta chain is drawn from a study of blood T cells in healthy people across ages. Through a sample-barcoded 5' primer and a J-beta primer mix, a second PCR was run for roughly 7 to 11 cycles. Through a template-switch adaptor with 12 random nucleotides, each cDNA molecule received a tag. One entry per CDR3 protein results from TCRdb running MiXCR on the 5' RACE reads. This sample has approximately 760,000 distinct CDR3 sequences, with around 25% found just once. This clonotype was counted between two and nine times. Germline V CDR1 and CDR2: LNHNV, YYDKDF (reference sequence). The CDR3 loop spans 16 amino acids. Trimming took off 5 bases at V and 6 bases at J, with 20 bases between the two ends. Roughly 10 milliliters was the volume of peripheral blood drawn from each donor. The data also belong to a second study, concerning T cells of mothers and their children. This second report adds: The study sampled three healthy Caucasian mothers and their six children.

The clonotype comes from a boy between 5 and 17 years old in good health. The chain couples TRBV15 to TRBJ2-1; TRBD1 might be the D (5 bases). The sample consisted of blood. The CDR3 DNA reads as TGTGCCACCAGCGGACAAGAAGGACCTTCCCCCAATGAGCAGTTCTTC. Translating gives CATSGQEGPSPNEQFF. The full variable domain, with the rest looked up from reference TRBV15 and TRBJ2-1, is DAMVIQNPRYQVTQFGKPVTLSCSQTLNHNVMYWYQQKSSQAPKLLFHYYDKDFNNEADTPDNFQSRRPNTSFCFLDIRSPGLGDTAMYLCATSGQEGPSPNEQFFGPGTRLTVL.